This T cell receptor beta chain was captured by sequencing in a study of regulatory T cells in long-lasting Graves disease. Turning to this clonotype: Its antigen is unidentified.

Building of the TCR beta libraries involved iRepertoire HTBI primers and Arm-PCR of CDR3 regions. TCRdb itself ran the multiplex PCR reads through MiXCR, one entry per CDR3 protein. The sample carries around 460,000 distinct CDR3 sequences, approximately 23% recorded once. CDR1 SGHRS and CDR2 YFSETQ come from the germline V gene. The CDR3 contains 16 residues. The junction had 7 bases not matched to a gene; V was cut back by 0 bases and J by 3 bases. As to time point: persistent/refractory GD, antithyroid drugs over 5 years with positive TRAb. After RNA was extracted from PBMCs, the TCR library was made from it. Patients hailed from an endocrinology department in Xi'an, China. Study-level findings and limits: Under persistent disease, TRBV28, TRBJ1-2 and TRBJ2-5 were used preferentially.

This TCR was sampled from a female donor with Graves disease. The genes are TRBV5-1 and TRBJ2-7, with TRBD2 identical over 9 bases. Sequenced here: peripheral blood mononuclear cells (PBMCs), sampled when the disease was refractory, from a patient treated with antithyroid drugs. In DNA, the CDR3 is TGCGCCAGCAGCTTGGGTGCTAGCGGGGAGGGCTACGAGCAGTACTTC. It specifies CASSLGASGEGYEQYF.